This T cell receptor (beta chain) was recovered during a study of regulatory T cells in long-lasting Graves disease. Study conclusions and caveats: Those with persistent disease had in common more public clonotypes (about 3,000) than new patients (roughly 1,000). Persistent disease was associated with favored TRBV28 usage and with favored use of TRBJ1-2 and TRBJ2-5.

Arm-PCR with iRepertoire HTBI primers amplified the CDR3 regions for these TCR beta libraries. TCRdb passed the multiplex PCR reads through MiXCR, listing each CDR3 protein once. The sample shows more than 300,000 distinct CDR3 sequences, roughly 21% of them seen only once. The ends lost 0 bases at V and 4 bases at J; junction bases unmatched: 3. The CDR3 is 14 residues long. Germline V gives CDR1 SGHRS, CDR2 YFSETQ. This clonotype was picked up many times. Its antigen is unidentified. The time point denotes: persistent/refractory GD, antithyroid drugs over 5 years with positive TRAb. PBMC-extracted RNA yielded the TCR library. Diagnoses of Graves' disease were made by American Thyroid Association guidelines.

This chain connects TRBV5-1 to TRBJ2-5, with 7 bases fitting TRBD1. The receptor's source is a female donor with Graves disease. Specimen: peripheral blood mononuclear cells (PBMCs), collected when the disease was refractory, from a patient treated with antithyroid drugs. The CDR3 protein is CASSLEGGGETQYF. The CDR3, as DNA: TGCGCCAGCAGCTTGGAAGGGGGCGGAGAGACCCAGTACTTC. Using reference TRBV5-1 and TRBJ2-5 for the parts outside the CDR3, the full variable domain is KAGVTQTPRYLIKTRGQQVTLSCSPISGHRSVSWYQQTPGQGLQFLFEYFSETQRNKGNFPGRFSGRQFSNSRSEMNVSTLELGDSALYLCASSLEGGGETQYFGPGTRLLVL.